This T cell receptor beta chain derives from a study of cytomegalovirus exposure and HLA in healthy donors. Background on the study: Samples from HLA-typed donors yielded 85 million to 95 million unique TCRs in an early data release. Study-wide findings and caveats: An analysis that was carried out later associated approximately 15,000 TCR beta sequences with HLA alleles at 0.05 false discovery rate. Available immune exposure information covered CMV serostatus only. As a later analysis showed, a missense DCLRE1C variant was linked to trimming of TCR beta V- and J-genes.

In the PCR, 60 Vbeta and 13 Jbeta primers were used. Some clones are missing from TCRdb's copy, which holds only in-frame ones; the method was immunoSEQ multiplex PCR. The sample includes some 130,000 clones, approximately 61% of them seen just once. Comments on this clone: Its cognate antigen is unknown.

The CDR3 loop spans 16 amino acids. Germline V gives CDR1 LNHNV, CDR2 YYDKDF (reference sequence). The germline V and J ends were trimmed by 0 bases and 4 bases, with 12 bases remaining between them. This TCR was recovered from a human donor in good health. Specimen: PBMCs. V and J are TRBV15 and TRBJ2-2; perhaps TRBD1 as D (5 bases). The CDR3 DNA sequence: TGTGCCACCAGCAGAGAGGGTTACAGGTCCACCGGGGAGCTGTTTTTT. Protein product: CATSREGYRSTGELFF.